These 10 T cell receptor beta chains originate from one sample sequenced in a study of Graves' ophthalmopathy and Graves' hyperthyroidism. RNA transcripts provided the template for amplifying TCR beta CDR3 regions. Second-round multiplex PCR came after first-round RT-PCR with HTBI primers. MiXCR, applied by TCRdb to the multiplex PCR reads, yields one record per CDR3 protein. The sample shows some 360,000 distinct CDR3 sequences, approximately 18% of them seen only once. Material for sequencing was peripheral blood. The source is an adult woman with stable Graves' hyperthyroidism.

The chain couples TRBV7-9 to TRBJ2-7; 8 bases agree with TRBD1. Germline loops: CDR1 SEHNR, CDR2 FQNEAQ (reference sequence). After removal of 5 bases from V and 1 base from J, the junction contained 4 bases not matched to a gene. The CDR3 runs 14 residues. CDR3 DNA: TGTGCCAGCAGCCAATGGGACAGGTCCTACGAGCAGTACTTC. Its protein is CASSQWDRSYEQYF. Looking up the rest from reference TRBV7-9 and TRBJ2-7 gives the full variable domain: DTGVSQNPRHKITKRGQNVTFRCDPISEHNRLYWYRQTLGQGPEFLTYFQNEAQLEKSRLLSDRFSAERPKGSFSTLEIQRTEQGDSAMYLCASSQWDRSYEQYFGPGTRLTVT.

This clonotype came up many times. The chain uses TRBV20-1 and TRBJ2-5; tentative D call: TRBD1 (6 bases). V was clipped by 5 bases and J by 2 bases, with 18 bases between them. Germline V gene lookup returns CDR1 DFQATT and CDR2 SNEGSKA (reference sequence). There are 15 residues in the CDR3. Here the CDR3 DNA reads TGCAGTGCTCAAATCCGGGACAAGCATCAAGAGACCCAGTACTTC. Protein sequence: CSAQIRDKHQETQYF.

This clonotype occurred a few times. The CDR3 is CASSYSSGGSNTEAFF. The CDR3 nucleotides are TGTGCCAGCAGTTACTCCTCCGGGGGGTCGAACACTGAAGCTTTCTTT. The chain uses TRBV6-5 and TRBJ1-1, with D maybe TRBD1 (5 bases). CDR3 length: 16 residues. CDR1 and CDR2 from the germline V gene are MNHEY and SVGAGI. Trimming pared 0 bases from V and 1 base from J, leaving 12 bases between.

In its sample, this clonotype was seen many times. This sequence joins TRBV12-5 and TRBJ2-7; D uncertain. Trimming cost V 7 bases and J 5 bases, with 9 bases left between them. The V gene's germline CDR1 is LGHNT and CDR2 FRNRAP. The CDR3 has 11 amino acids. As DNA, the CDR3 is TGTGCTAGTGCCCAGAGTCACGAGCAGTACTTC. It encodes CASAQSHEQYF.

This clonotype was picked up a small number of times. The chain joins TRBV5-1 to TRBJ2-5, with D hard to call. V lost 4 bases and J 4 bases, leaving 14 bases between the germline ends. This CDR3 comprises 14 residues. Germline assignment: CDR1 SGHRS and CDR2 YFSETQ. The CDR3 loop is CASSVDWDPETQYF. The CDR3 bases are TGCGCCAGCAGCGTCGATTGGGATCCAGAGACCCAGTACTTC.

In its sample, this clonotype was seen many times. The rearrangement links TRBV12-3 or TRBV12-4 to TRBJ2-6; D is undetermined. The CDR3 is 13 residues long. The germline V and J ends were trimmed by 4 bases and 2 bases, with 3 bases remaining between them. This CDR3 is CASSYAGANVLTF. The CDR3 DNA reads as TGTGCCAGCAGTTATGCTGGGGCCAACGTCCTGACTTTC.

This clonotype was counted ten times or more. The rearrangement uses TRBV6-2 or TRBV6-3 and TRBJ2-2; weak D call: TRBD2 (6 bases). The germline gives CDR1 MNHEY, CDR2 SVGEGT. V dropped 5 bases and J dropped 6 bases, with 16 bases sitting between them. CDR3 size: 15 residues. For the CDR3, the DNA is TGTGCCAGCAGTCAATCCTCCCCGGGAGCCGGGGAGCTGTTTTTT. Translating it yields CASSQSSPGAGELFF.

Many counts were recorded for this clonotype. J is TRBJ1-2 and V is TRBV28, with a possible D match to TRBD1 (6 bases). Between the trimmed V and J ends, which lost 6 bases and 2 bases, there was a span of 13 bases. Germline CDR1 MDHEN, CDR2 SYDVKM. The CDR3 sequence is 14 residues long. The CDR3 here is CASRYRVGNYGYTF. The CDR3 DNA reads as TGTGCCAGCAGGTACAGGGTGGGGAACTATGGCTACACCTTC.

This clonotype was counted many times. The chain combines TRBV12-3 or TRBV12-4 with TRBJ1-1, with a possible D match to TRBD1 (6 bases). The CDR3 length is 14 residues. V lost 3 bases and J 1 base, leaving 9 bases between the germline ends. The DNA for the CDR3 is TGTGCCAGCAGTTTGGGGACAACGAACACTGAAGCTTTCTTT. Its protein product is CASSLGTTNTEAFF.

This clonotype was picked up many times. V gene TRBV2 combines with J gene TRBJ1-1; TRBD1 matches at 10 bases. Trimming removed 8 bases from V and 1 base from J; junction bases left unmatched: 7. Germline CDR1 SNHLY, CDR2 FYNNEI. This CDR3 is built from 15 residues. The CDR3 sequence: CASQDRGRKNTEAFF. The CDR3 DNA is TGTGCCAGCCAGGACAGGGGGAGGAAGAACACTGAAGCTTTCTTT.